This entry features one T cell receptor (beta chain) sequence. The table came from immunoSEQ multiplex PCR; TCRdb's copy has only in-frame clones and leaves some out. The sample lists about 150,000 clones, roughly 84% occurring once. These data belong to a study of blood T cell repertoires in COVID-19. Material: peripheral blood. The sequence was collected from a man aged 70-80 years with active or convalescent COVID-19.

The CDR3 DNA sequence: TGTGCCAGCAGTTCCCCACAGGGGGCCGCTGGAAACACCATATATTTT. Protein: CASSSPQGAAGNTIYF. The rearrangement uses TRBV28 and TRBJ1-3; the match to TRBD1 covers 9 bases. This CDR3 is built from 16 residues. V shed 4 bases, J shed 2 bases, and the junction held 6 bases outside the gene matches. CDR1 and CDR2 from the germline V gene are MDHEN and SYDVKM.